The rows below give T cell receptor beta chains drawn from one sample of a study of T-cell memory formation after mild COVID-19. Each CDR3 protein is one row after TCRdb ran MiXCR on the 5' RACE reads. This sample has under 110,000 distinct CDR3 sequences, with about a sixth found just once. The sequencing input was PBMCs or a T cell subset sorted from them (not recorded which). Receptors were obtained from an adult woman who had mild COVID-19 (a few samples of this study predate the infection). Cell type and time point are not known. The CDR3 runs from the conserved cysteine through the conserved F or W. Fields, in order: J gene, D gene, clone size, V gene, CDR3 protein, CDR3 DNA. A D gene is named only where the DNA matches it firmly. Not all rows give a size; the values are once, few, many and, for expanded clones, a class.

>TRBJ1-1|.|few|TRBV4-1
CASSQDMEETTMNTEAFF
TGCGCCAGCAGCCAAGATATGGAGGAAACTACTATGAACACTGAAGCTTTCTTT
>TRBJ1-2|.|few|TRBV15
CATSRDRAEGKGYTF
TGTGCCACCAGCAGAGATCGCGCCGAGGGAAAGGGCTACACCTTC
>TRBJ2-1|.|few|TRBV19
CASSIFGGTGSYNEQFF
TGTGCCAGTAGTATTTTTGGCGGGACCGGTTCCTACAATGAGCAGTTCTTC
>TRBJ1-5|.|few|TRBV7-9
CASSLTPSQPQHF
TGTGCCAGCAGCTTAACCCCCTCGCAGCCCCAGCATTTT
>TRBJ2-3|TRBD2|many|TRBV20-1
CSARGLAGGTDTQYF
TGCAGTGCTAGAGGACTAGCGGGAGGAACAGATACGCAGTATTTT
>TRBJ1-6|.|.|TRBV21-1
CASSKGGGEGISPLHF
TGTGCCAGCAGCAAAGGTGGGGGAGAAGGGATATCACCCCTCCACTTT
>TRBJ2-5|TRBD1|.|TRBV6-2/TRBV6-3
CASSRRTGETQYF
TGTGCCAGCAGCCGTCGGACAGGAGAGACCCAGTACTTC
>TRBJ1-2|.|many|TRBV7-9
CASSKELEDRYYGYTF
TGTGCCAGCAGCAAGGAGCTAGAAGATCGATACTATGGCTACACCTTC
>TRBJ2-3|TRBD1|.|TRBV7-3
CASSSRTGASTDTQYF
TGTGCCAGCAGCTCCCGTACAGGGGCCAGCACAGATACGCAGTATTTT
>TRBJ2-5|TRBD1|.|TRBV20-1
CSANPGTGVGETQYF
TGCAGTGCAAACCCTGGGACAGGGGTGGGGGAGACCCAGTACTTC
>TRBJ2-5|.|.|TRBV9
CASNGTRQETQYF
TGTGCCAGCAACGGGACACGCCAAGAGACCCAGTACTTC
>TRBJ2-3|TRBD2|few|TRBV5-5
CASSLSGGWHTQYF
TGTGCCAGCAGCTTAAGCGGGGGGTGGCATACGCAGTATTTT
>TRBJ2-1|TRBD2|few|TRBV4-2
CASSQASGGANEQFF
TGTGCCAGCAGCCAAGCTAGCGGGGGGGCCAATGAGCAGTTCTTC
>TRBJ2-7|.|few|TRBV5-1
CASSLESEQYF
TGCGCCAGCAGCTTGGAGTCCGAGCAGTACTTC
>TRBJ2-3|TRBD1|few|TRBV9
CASSVEGAADTQYF
TGTGCCAGCAGCGTAGAGGGGGCGGCAGATACGCAGTATTTT